This TCR beta chain is drawn from a study of T cells in Graves' hyperthyroidism and ophthalmopathy. There were TCR beta CDR3 regions amplified from RNA transcripts. The HTBI primer set served for first-round RT-PCR of the TCR CDR3. TCRdb redid the calling of the multiplex PCR reads with MiXCR, one entry per CDR3 protein. The sample lists around 500,000 distinct CDR3 sequences; about 14% were seen once. V gave up 1 base and J gave up 3 bases; unmatched junction bases: 5. Germline CDR1 and CDR2: SGHRS and YFSETQ. The CDR3 covers 15 residues. The sequenced sample consisted of blood. The chain uses TRBV5-1 and TRBJ2-5; 8 bases are a match to TRBD1. The source is a woman aged 35 to 49 with Graves' hyperthyroidism. Here the CDR3 DNA reads TGCGCCAGCAGCTTGTTTCAGGGGGCGAAAGAGACCCAGTACTTC. It yields the protein CASSLFQGAKETQYF.